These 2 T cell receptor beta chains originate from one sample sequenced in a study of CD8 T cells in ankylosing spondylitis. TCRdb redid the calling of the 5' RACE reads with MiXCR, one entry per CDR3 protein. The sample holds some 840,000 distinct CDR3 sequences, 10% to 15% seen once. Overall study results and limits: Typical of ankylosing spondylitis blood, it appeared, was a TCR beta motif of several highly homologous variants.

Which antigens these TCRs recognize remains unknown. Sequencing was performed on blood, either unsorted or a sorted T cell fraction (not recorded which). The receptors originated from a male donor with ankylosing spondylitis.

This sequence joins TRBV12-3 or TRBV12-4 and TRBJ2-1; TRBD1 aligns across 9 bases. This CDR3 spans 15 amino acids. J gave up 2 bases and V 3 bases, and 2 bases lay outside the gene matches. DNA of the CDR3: TGTGCCAGCAGTTTTCGGGACAGGGCCTACAATGAGCAGTTCTTC. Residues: CASSFRDRAYNEQFF.

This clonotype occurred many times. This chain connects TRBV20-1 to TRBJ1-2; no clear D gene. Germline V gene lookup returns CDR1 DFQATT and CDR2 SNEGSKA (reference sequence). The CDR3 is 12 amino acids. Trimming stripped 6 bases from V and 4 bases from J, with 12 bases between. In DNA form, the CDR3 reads TGCAGTGCCAATCCTGATGTCTATGGCTACACCTTC. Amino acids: CSANPDVYGYTF.